Below, 21 T cell receptor beta chains from the same sample are listed, as sequenced in a study of regulatory T cells in long-lasting Graves disease. Sample time point: newly diagnosed GD, antithyroid drugs for less than 3 months. RNA extracted from PBMCs served as the sequencing template. Library construction for TCR beta used iRepertoire HTBI primers and Arm-PCR of CDR3 regions. TCRdb ran MiXCR on the multiplex PCR reads and lists one entry per CDR3 protein. The sample contains 300,000 to 400,000 distinct CDR3 sequences, 15% to 17% of which appear only once. Sequencing was performed on peripheral blood mononuclear cells (PBMCs), taken at new diagnosis, from a patient treated with antithyroid drugs. These receptors all stem from a female donor with Graves disease.

This clonotype has just a few counts. The rearrangement uses TRBV18 and TRBJ1-1, with D possibly TRBD1 on 5 matching bases. In germline, CDR1 is KGHSH, CDR2 LQKENI. This CDR3 is built from 14 residues. Between the trimmed V and J ends, which lost 4 bases and 3 bases, there was a span of 12 bases. The CDR3 loop is CASSRGEVDTEAFF. The DNA for the CDR3 is TGTGCCAGCTCACGGGGGGAGGTGGACACTGAAGCTTTCTTT.

The genes are TRBV5-1 and TRBJ2-2; tentatively, D is TRBD2 (6 bases). The CDR3 has 14 residues. With 3 bases removed from V and 4 bases from J, the gap between germline ends came to 10 bases. From germline, CDR1 is SGHRS and CDR2 YFSETQ. CDR3: CASSSIGSTGELFF. CDR3 DNA: TGCGCCAGCAGCTCGATCGGGAGCACCGGGGAGCTGTTTTTT.

There are many counts of this clonotype. The V gene is TRBV6-1, the J gene TRBJ2-1, with 9 bases that match TRBD2. V shed 0 bases, J shed 3 bases, and the junction held 0 bases outside the gene matches. In germline, CDR1 is MNHNS, CDR2 SASEGT. This CDR3 has 15 residues. The CDR3 is CASSEARGGYNEQFF. In DNA form, the CDR3 reads TGTGCCAGCAGTGAAGCGCGGGGGGGCTACAATGAGCAGTTCTTC.

The CDR3 loop is CASSRAVGPHEQYF. CDR3 nucleotides: TGCGCCAGCAGCCGGGCGGTAGGACCCCACGAGCAGTACTTC. V gene TRBV4-1 combines with J gene TRBJ2-7, with unresolved D. The V end was cut by 4 bases, the J end by 5 bases, with 15 bases between. The CDR3 contains 14 residues. The germline gives CDR1 MGHRA, CDR2 YSYEKL.

This clonotype was recorded many times. The gene calls are TRBV20-1 and TRBJ1-1; 7 nucleotides agree with TRBD1. CDR1 and CDR2 from the germline V gene are DFQATT and SNEGSKA (reference sequence). The CDR3 is 15 amino acids. With V trimmed by 1 base and J by 4 bases, 9 bases remained unmatched. The CDR3 sequence is CSARATNRGSTEAFF. The CDR3 nucleotides read TGCAGTGCTAGAGCGACCAACAGGGGTAGCACTGAAGCTTTCTTT.

This clonotype showed up many times. The genes are TRBV4-1 and TRBJ2-1; D is possibly TRBD2 (5 bases). The CDR3 is 14 residues long. Germline CDR1 is MGHRA and CDR2 is YSYEKL. The V and J ends lost 6 bases and 6 bases respectively, with 15 bases between them. DNA for the CDR3: TGCGCCAGCAGGGACCATGGAGAGGGCAATGAGCAGTTCTTC. The encoded protein is CASRDHGEGNEQFF.

This clonotype was found many times. V is TRBV7-9 and J is TRBJ2-1; D call uncertain. The V gene's germline CDR1 is SEHNR and CDR2 FQNEAQ (reference sequence). V was shortened by 4 bases and J by 0 bases, with 16 bases between the two germline ends. The CDR3 sequence is 17 residues long. DNA of the CDR3: TGTGCCAGCAGCTCAACCTTACAACCCAGCTCCTACAATGAGCAGTTCTTC. Amino acids: CASSSTLQPSSYNEQFF.

This clonotype was counted many times. J is TRBJ1-5 and V is TRBV11-2; D is possibly TRBD1 (6 bases). This CDR3 is built from 15 residues. Germline V gives CDR1 SGHAT, CDR2 FQNNGV. Trimming removed 5 bases at V and 5 bases at J, with 16 bases between. The CDR3 DNA is TGTGCCAGCAGCCGCACAGGGAACCCCGATCAGCCCCAGCATTTT. Encoded protein: CASSRTGNPDQPQHF.

The chain employs TRBV5-1 and TRBJ2-7; D is uncertain. Trimming pared 0 bases from V and 2 bases from J, leaving 9 bases between. Looked up from germline, CDR1 is SGHRS and CDR2 is YFSETQ. This CDR3 region has 14 residues. CDR3 loop: CASSLVAETYEQYF. CDR3 nucleotide sequence: TGCGCCAGCAGCTTGGTTGCAGAAACCTACGAGCAGTACTTC.

This rearrangement joins TRBV20-1 to TRBJ1-3; no firm D call. Germline V lookup: CDR1 DFQATT, CDR2 SNEGSKA (reference sequence). V was pared by 4 bases and J by 4 bases, with 14 bases between. The CDR3 runs 14 residues. The CDR3 DNA is TGCAGTGCTATACCTGAGGGCTCGGGAAACACCATATATTTT. Amino acid sequence: CSAIPEGSGNTIYF.

This clonotype was detected many times. The rearrangement links TRBV27 to TRBJ1-6; no reliable D call. The germline V gene has CDR1 MNHEY and CDR2 SMNVEV (reference sequence). This CDR3 comprises 14 residues. Trimming took 6 bases from V and 5 from J, leaving 11 bases between them. The CDR3 DNA reads TGTGCCAGCAGGACGGGATCCGATAATTCACCCCTCCACTTT. Translated, it gives CASRTGSDNSPLHF.

This clonotype was seen only once. DNA for the CDR3: TGTGCCAGCAGTTTAACGGACAGGGCTGGTGAAAAACTGTTTTTT. It is translated as CASSLTDRAGEKLFF. The rearrangement links TRBV12-3 or TRBV12-4 to TRBJ1-4, with TRBD1 identical over 8 bases. This CDR3 spans 15 amino acids. The trim removed 2 bases at V and 7 bases at J, leaving 6 bases unmatched.

This clonotype was picked up many times. V is TRBV29-1 and J is TRBJ1-1, with D uncertain. CDR3 length: 10 residues. V was cut by 7 bases and J by 3 bases, with 6 bases left in between. Germline CDR1 is SQVTM and CDR2 is ANQGSEA. CDR3 DNA: TGCAGCGGAAGGGACACTGAAGCTTTCTTT. It specifies CSGRDTEAFF.

This clonotype was counted at least ten times. The chain has TRBV2 and TRBJ1-4, with 9 bases identical to TRBD1. This CDR3 spans 13 amino acids. The J segment lost 11 bases and the V segment lost 7 bases, leaving 8 bases of the junction unmatched. CDR1 is SNHLY and CDR2 is FYNNEI in the germline V gene. Here the CDR3 DNA reads TGTGCCAGCACCGGGACAGGGTATCGGAAACTGTTTTTT. This sequence encodes CASTGTGYRKLFF.

This clonotype was seen many times. The V gene is TRBV5-1, the J gene TRBJ2-5, with 7 bases identical to TRBD1. After removal of 4 bases from V and 3 bases from J, the junction contained 6 bases not matched to a gene. CDR3 length equals 14 residues. The germline gives CDR1 SGHRS, CDR2 YFSETQ. The CDR3 reads CASSPIQGKETQYF. CDR3 DNA: TGCGCCAGCAGCCCGATACAGGGGAAAGAGACCCAGTACTTC.

This clonotype was counted many times. The rearrangement uses TRBV27 and TRBJ2-5, with 7 bases fitting TRBD1. V trimming: 5 bases; J trimming: 5 bases; junction bases outside the gene matches: 14. CDR1 is MNHEY and CDR2 is SMNVEV in the germline V gene (reference sequence). This CDR3 contains 16 residues. The CDR3 loop is CASSLGVDRAGETQYF. The CDR3 DNA reads as TGTGCCAGCAGTCTGGGCGTTGACAGGGCCGGGGAGACCCAGTACTTC.

This clonotype was found many times. This chain links TRBV6-2 or TRBV6-3 with TRBJ2-3, with 9 nucleotides matching TRBD1. V shed 11 bases and J 5 bases; nucleotides not matched to a gene: 8. The CDR3 has 13 amino acids. The germline CDR1 and CDR2 sequences are MNHEY and SVGEGT. The CDR3 here is CALRGQGKDTQYF. CDR3 coding DNA: TGTGCCTTACGTGGACAGGGGAAAGATACGCAGTATTTT.

This clonotype was picked up many times. The chain couples TRBV20-1 to TRBJ1-4; unclear D gene. Germline V gives CDR1 DFQATT, CDR2 SNEGSKA (reference sequence). Trimming stripped 5 bases from V and 0 bases from J, with 10 bases between. CDR3 size: 14 residues. The DNA of the CDR3 is TGCAGTGCTCCGGACCCCTCAACTAATGAAAAACTGTTTTTT. Residues: CSAPDPSTNEKLFF.

This clonotype was recorded many times. The chain employs TRBV7-9 and TRBJ2-7, with 12 bases identical to TRBD2. Per germline, CDR1 SEHNR and CDR2 FQNEAQ (reference sequence). This CDR3 is 16 amino acids long. J gave up 2 bases and V 1 base, and 3 bases lay outside the gene matches. CDR3 DNA sequence: TGTGCCAGCAGCTTAGTCCGGACTAGCGGGGCCTACGAGCAGTACTTC. As protein: CASSLVRTSGAYEQYF.

V is TRBV20-1 and J is TRBJ2-4; D is perhaps TRBD1 (6 bases). CDR3 length: 13 residues. CDR1 is DFQATT, CDR2 SNEGSKA, per germline (reference sequence). The V end lost 6 bases, the J end lost 5 bases, and 14 bases lay between the germline ends. For the CDR3, the DNA is TGCAGTGCCCCCAGACAGGCTGAAAACATTCAGTACTTC. It specifies CSAPRQAENIQYF.

This clonotype was observed a single time. The chain employs TRBV12-3 or TRBV12-4 and TRBJ1-6, with D possibly TRBD1 on 6 matching bases. V lost 2 bases and J lost 6, with 11 bases in between. The CDR3 is made up of 15 amino acids. CDR3 protein: CASSLRGSGNSPLHF. In nucleotides, the CDR3 is TGTGCCAGCAGTTTAAGGGGGAGTGGTAATTCACCCCTCCACTTT.